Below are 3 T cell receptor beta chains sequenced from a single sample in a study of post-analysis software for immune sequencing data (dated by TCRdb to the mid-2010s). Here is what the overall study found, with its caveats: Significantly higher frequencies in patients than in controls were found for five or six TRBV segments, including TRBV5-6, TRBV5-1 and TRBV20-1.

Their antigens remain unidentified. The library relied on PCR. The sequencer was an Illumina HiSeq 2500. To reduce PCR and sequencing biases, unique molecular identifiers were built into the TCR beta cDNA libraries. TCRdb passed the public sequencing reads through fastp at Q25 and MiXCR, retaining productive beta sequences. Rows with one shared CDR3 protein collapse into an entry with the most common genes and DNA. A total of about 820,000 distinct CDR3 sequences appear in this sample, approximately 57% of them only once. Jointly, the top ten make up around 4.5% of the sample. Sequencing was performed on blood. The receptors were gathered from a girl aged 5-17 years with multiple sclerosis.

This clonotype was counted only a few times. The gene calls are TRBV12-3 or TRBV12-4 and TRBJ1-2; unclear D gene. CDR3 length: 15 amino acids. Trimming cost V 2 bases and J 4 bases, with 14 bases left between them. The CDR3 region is CASSLRQFALYGYTF. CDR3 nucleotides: TGTGCCAGCAGTTTAAGGCAGTTCGCCCTCTATGGCTACACCTTC.

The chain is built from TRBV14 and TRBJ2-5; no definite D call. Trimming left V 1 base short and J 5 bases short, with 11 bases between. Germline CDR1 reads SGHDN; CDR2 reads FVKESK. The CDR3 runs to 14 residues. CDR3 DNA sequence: TGTGCCAGCAGCCAAGGAGCCTCGTTGGAGACCCAGTACTTC. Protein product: CASSQGASLETQYF.

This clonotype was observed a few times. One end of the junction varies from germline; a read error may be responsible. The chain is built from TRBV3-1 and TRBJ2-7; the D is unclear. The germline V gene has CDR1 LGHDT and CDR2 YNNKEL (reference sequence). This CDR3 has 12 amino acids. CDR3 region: CASSQATYEQYF. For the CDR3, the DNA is TGCGCCAGCAGCCAAGCGACCTACGAGCAGTACTTC.